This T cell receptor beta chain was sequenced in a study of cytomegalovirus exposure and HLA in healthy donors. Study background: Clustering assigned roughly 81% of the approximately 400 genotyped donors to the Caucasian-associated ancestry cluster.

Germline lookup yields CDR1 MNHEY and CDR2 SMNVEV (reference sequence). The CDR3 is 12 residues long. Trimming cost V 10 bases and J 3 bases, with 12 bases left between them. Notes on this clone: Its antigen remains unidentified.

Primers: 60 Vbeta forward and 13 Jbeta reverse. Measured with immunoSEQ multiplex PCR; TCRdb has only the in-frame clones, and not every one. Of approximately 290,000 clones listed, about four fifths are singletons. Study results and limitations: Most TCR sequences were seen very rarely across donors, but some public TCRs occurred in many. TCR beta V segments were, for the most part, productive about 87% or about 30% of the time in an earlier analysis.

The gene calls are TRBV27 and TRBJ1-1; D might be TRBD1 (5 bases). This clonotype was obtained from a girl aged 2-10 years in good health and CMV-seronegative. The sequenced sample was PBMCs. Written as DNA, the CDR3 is TGTGCCACTTTGGGGCCTTACACTGAAGCTTTCTTT. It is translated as CATLGPYTEAFF.